The rows below give T cell receptor beta chains drawn from one sample of a study of cytomegalovirus exposure and HLA in healthy donors. This table comes from immunoSEQ multiplex PCR, and its TCRdb copy is limited to in-frame clones, with some not included. Of about 180,000 clones in the sample, around three quarters are singletons; the top ten hold under 0.75%. Sequences were obtained from PBMCs. All receptors come from a woman aged 35 to 49 in good health and CMV-seronegative. CDR3s include the opening cysteine and the closing phenylalanine or tryptophan. D genes are given only for firm matches. A clone size is listed for some rows: how often the clone was seen (once, few, many), or a class if it is expanded.

TRBJ2-7 | TRBD2 | once | TRBV6-6 | TGTGCCAGCAGTTACGGTAGCGGGAGGACTTACGAGCAGTACTTC | CASSYGSGRTYEQYF
TRBJ1-4 | TRBD1 | once | TRBV4-2 | TGTGCCAGCAGCCAGACAACGACAGGGGGTAATGAAAAACTGTTTTTT | CASSQTTTGGNEKLFF
TRBJ1-4 | - | few | TRBV5-1 | TGCGCCAGCAGCTCGACAGGTTATAATGAAAAACTGTTTTTT | CASSSTGYNEKLFF
TRBJ1-2 | - | - | TRBV4-1 | TGCGCCAGCAGCCACCGGGGGACGGGTAGCTATGGCTACACCTTC | CASSHRGTGSYGYTF
TRBJ2-7 | TRBD2 | - | TRBV4-1 | TGCGCCAGCAGCCAACTAGCGGGACCAACCTACGAGCAGTACTTC | CASSQLAGPTYEQYF
TRBJ1-4 | - | - | TRBV27 | TGTGCCAGCAGTTTCGTGTTAGGGTCGGGGGAAAAACTGTTTTTT | CASSFVLGSGEKLFF
TRBJ1-5 | - | - | TRBV18 | TGTGCCAGCTCACGCCGGGAGGGGAATCAGCCCCAGCATTTT | CASSRREGNQPQHF
TRBJ1-5 | - | few | TRBV28 | TGTGCCAGCAGTTTATCAGGGGCACAGCCCCAGCATTTT | CASSLSGAQPQHF
TRBJ2-1 | - | - | TRBV1 | TGCACCAGCAGCCTTCTAGGACTAGCGGAGATCTCAACCTCCTACAATGAGCAGTTCTTC | CTSSLLGLAEISTSYNEQFF
TRBJ2-3 | TRBD2 | - | TRBV5-6 | TGTGCCAGCAGCTTTTTGGCGGGAGGGGAGGATACGCAGTATTTT | CASSFLAGGEDTQYF
TRBJ1-3 | - | few | TRBV28 | TGTGCCAGCAGTTTGGACACTGTTGGAAACACCATATATTTT | CASSLDTVGNTIYF
TRBJ2-7 | TRBD1 | - | TRBV14 | TGTGCCAGCAGCCAAGAGGCCTTTATGGACAGGTTTTCCCACGAGCAGTACTTC | CASSQEAFMDRFSHEQYF
TRBJ2-1 | - | - | TRBV30 | TGTGCCTATACCCGAGGGGGGGGGCCGAATGAGCAGTTCTTC | CAYTRGGGPNEQFF
TRBJ2-7 | - | once | TRBV11-2 | TGTGCCAGCAGCCCCAGCTCCTACGAGCAGTACTTC | CASSPSSYEQYF
TRBJ1-5 | - | once | TRBV30 | TGTGCCTGGAGTGTTGTAGGGGCGAGCAATCAGCCCCAGCATTTT | CAWSVVGASNQPQHF
TRBJ1-2 | - | - | TRBV27 | TGTGCCAGCAGTTGGGGGGGAAGGGCCTATGATGGCTACACCTTC | CASSWGGRAYDGYTF
TRBJ2-7 | - | - | TRBV6-5 | TGTGCCAGCAGTTACGAGGGATCGCGAATTTACGAGCAGTACTTC | CASSYEGSRIYEQYF